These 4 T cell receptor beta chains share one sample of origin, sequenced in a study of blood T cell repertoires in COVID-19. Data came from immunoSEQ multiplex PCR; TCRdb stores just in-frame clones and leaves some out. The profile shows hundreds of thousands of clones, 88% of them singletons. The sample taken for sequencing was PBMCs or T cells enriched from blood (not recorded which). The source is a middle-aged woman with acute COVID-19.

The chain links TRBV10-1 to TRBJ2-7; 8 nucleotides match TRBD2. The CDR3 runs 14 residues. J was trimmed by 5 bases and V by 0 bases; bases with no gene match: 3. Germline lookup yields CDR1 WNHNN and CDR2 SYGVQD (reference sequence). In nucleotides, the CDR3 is TGCGCCAGCAGTGAGTCGAGCGGGAGCAACGAGCAGTACTTC. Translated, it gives CASSESSGSNEQYF.

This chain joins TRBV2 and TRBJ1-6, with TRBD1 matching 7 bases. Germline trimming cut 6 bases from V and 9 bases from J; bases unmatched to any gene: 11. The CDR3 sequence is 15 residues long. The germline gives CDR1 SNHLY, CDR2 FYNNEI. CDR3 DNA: TGTGCCAGCAGGGACCCCGGCACAGGGGTTTCACCCCTCCACTTT. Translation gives CASRDPGTGVSPLHF.

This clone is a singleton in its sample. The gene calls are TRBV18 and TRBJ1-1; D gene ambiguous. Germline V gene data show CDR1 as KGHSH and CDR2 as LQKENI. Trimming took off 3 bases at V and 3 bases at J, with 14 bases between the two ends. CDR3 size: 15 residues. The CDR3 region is CASSPPSPADTEAFF. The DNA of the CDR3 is TGTGCCAGCTCACCTCCCAGCCCGGCGGACACTGAAGCTTTCTTT.

The CDR3 nucleotides are TGTGCCAGCAGCTTCTTAGCGTACCACGAGCAGTACGTC. Its protein is CASSFLAYHEQYV. The chain combines TRBV7-8 with TRBJ2-7, with D possibly TRBD2 on 5 matching bases. The CDR3 is 13 amino acids. The germline V and J ends were trimmed by 3 bases and 5 bases, with 11 bases remaining between them. Germline V gives CDR1 SGHVS, CDR2 FQNEAQ.